Shown below are 31 T cell receptor beta chains from a single sample sequenced in a study of blood T cell repertoires in COVID-19. The data were produced by immunoSEQ multiplex PCR, yet TCRdb's version contains in-frame clones alone and is incomplete. The sample shows about 210,000 clones, 80% to 90% of them seen only once. Sequencing was carried out using peripheral blood. These receptors originate from a man aged 45-60 years with active or convalescent COVID-19.

The chain carries TRBV20-1 and TRBJ2-1; D unclear. Trimming left V 6 bases short and J 4 bases short, with 7 bases between. Germline V gives CDR1 DFQATT, CDR2 SNEGSKA (reference sequence). The CDR3 spans 11 residues. The CDR3 DNA is TGCAGTGCCCCCCATTACAATGAGCAGTTCTTC. Its protein product is CSAPHYNEQFF.

CDR3 sequence: CASSIRASTSSYEQYF. CDR3 sequence (DNA): TGTGCCAGTAGTATACGGGCTAGCACGAGCTCCTACGAGCAGTACTTC. This chain uses TRBV19 with TRBJ2-7; D is possibly TRBD2 (5 bases). The germline V gene encodes CDR1 LNHDA and CDR2 SQIVND (reference sequence). The CDR3 totals 16 residues. V shed 2 bases and J shed 0 bases, with 14 bases lying between them.

The chain recombines TRBV10-2 with TRBJ1-1; D not resolved. Trimming removed 6 bases at V and 5 bases at J, with 16 bases between. CDR1 WSHSY and CDR2 SAAADI come from the germline V gene. CDR3 length equals 14 residues. Here the CDR3 reads CASRYSSSGTEAFF. The CDR3 region has the DNA TGCGCCAGCAGATACAGTTCTTCTGGGACTGAAGCTTTCTTT.

The V gene is TRBV30, the J gene TRBJ2-2, with 10 bases fitting TRBD2. Germline lookup yields CDR1 GTSNPN and CDR2 SVGIG (reference sequence). With V trimmed by 7 bases and J by 6 bases, 5 bases remained unmatched. The CDR3 has 13 amino acids. The CDR3 protein is CASEREGSGELFF. The CDR3, as DNA: TGTGCCTCCGAGCGGGAGGGTTCCGGGGAGCTGTTTTTT.

The J gene is TRBJ1-2, the V gene TRBV7-2, with 10 bases identical to TRBD1. The V gene end was trimmed by 5 bases and the J gene end by 5 bases; junction bases not matched to a gene: 8. CDR3 length: 15 amino acids. The V gene's germline CDR1 is SGHTA and CDR2 FQGNSA. The CDR3 DNA reads TGTGCCAGCAGCGGATCGACAGGGGGCTTATATGGCTACACCTTC. Residues: CASSGSTGGLYGYTF.

The rearrangement joins TRBV7-2 to TRBJ2-7; 11 positions agree with TRBD2. Trimming at V came to 7 bases and at J to 3 bases, leaving 11 bases not matched to a gene. The CDR3 is 16 amino acids. The germline CDR1 and CDR2 sequences are SGHTA and FQGNSA. The CDR3 nucleotides are TGTGCCAGCACTTTGGGTCTAGCGGGAGGAATCTACGAGCAGTACTTC. It translates to CASTLGLAGGIYEQYF.

The J gene is TRBJ2-7, the V gene TRBV18; possible D gene TRBD1, 6 bases. Germline CDR1 and CDR2: KGHSH and LQKENI. V lost 9 bases and J 6 bases, leaving 21 bases between the germline ends. The CDR3 spans 14 residues. CDR3 protein: CASSASAGVPEQYV. CDR3 DNA sequence: TGTGCCAGTTCAGCAAGTGCAGGGGTCCCCGAGCAGTACGTC.

J is TRBJ1-5 and V is TRBV28; tentative D call: TRBD1 (5 bases). The CDR3 loop spans 15 amino acids. Germline CDR1 reads MDHEN; CDR2 reads SYDVKM. Trimming cost V 5 bases and J 5 bases, with 16 bases left between them. As DNA, the CDR3 is TGTGCCAGCAGTCAGGGAGGAGGGCCCCATCAGCCCCAGCATTTT. Translated, it gives CASSQGGGPHQPQHF. Variable domain in full (rest from reference TRBV28 and TRBJ1-5): DVKVTQSSRYLVKRTGEKVFLECVQDMDHENMFWYRQDPGLGLRLIYFSYDVKMKEKGDIPEGYSVSREKKERFSLILESASTNQTSMYLCASSQGGGPHQPQHFGDGTRLSIL.

V and J are TRBV28 and TRBJ2-5; a possible D gene is TRBD2 (6 bases). The germline gives CDR1 MDHEN, CDR2 SYDVKM. The germline V and J ends were trimmed by 4 bases and 3 bases, with 9 bases remaining between them. The CDR3 spans 13 residues. The CDR3 nucleotides read TGTGCCAGCAGTTACGTAGCGGAAGAGACCCAGTACTTC. It yields the protein CASSYVAEETQYF.

The sample holds a few counts of this clone. This chain connects TRBV5-1 to TRBJ2-7, with a weak D call TRBD1 (7 bases). The CDR3 has 15 amino acids. The germline V gene has CDR1 SGHRS and CDR2 YFSETQ. Deletions cut 4 bases from V and 1 base from J, with 15 bases between. CDR3 amino acids: CASSLFSGGSYEQYF. The CDR3 coding sequence is TGCGCCAGCAGCCTATTTTCAGGGGGGTCCTACGAGCAGTACTTC.

CDR3 amino acids: CASSLRDRGIVNIQYF. CDR3 DNA: TGTGCCAGCAGCTTGCGGGACAGGGGGATCGTGAACATTCAGTACTTC. V usage is TRBV5-5 and J usage is TRBJ2-4; 11 bases line up with TRBD1. V shed 1 base, J shed 7 bases, and the junction held 7 bases outside the gene matches. The CDR3 runs 16 residues. Germline V gene lookup returns CDR1 SGHKS and CDR2 YYEKEE (reference sequence).

As DNA, the CDR3 is TGTGCCAGCAGCTTACGGGGTGGGGGCACAGATACGCAGTATTTT. Protein product: CASSLRGGGTDTQYF. V and J are TRBV7-3 and TRBJ2-3; maybe TRBD2 (5 bases). Trimming took off 2 bases at V and 1 base at J, with 10 bases between the two ends. The CDR3 is 15 amino acids. Germline-derived CDR1 and CDR2 are SGHTA and FQGTGA.

This clone was counted between two and nine times. The chain couples TRBV7-9 to TRBJ1-5; perhaps TRBD1 as D (6 bases). Germline V CDR1 and CDR2: SEHNR, FQNEAQ (reference sequence). The length of the CDR3 is 14 residues. The V gene lost 3 bases and the J gene lost 4 bases, with 10 bases spanning the gap. CDR3 protein: CASSFWDTNQPQHF. The CDR3 DNA reads as TGTGCCAGCAGCTTTTGGGACACAAATCAGCCCCAGCATTTT.

The gene calls are TRBV5-1 and TRBJ2-1; 12 nucleotides align to TRBD1. The CDR3 length is 18 residues. CDR1 is SGHRS, CDR2 YFSETQ, per germline. V was pared by 3 bases and J by 8 bases, with 15 bases of the junction left unmatched. CDR3 sequence: CASSYGTGGDLSFDEQFF. CDR3 DNA sequence: TGCGCCAGCAGCTACGGGACAGGGGGCGATTTGTCTTTCGATGAGCAGTTCTTC. The full variable domain, with the rest looked up from reference TRBV5-1 and TRBJ2-1, is KAGVTQTPRYLIKTRGQQVTLSCSPISGHRSVSWYQQTPGQGLQFLFEYFSETQRNKGNFPGRFSGRQFSNSRSEMNVSTLELGDSALYLCASSYGTGGDLSFDEQFFGPGTRLTVL.

The chain combines TRBV7-2 with TRBJ2-7; 8 nucleotides line up with TRBD1. Germline CDR1 is SGHTA and CDR2 is FQGNSA. The length of the CDR3 is 15 residues. V dropped 4 bases and J dropped 2; count of bases not matched to a gene: 7. CDR3 coding DNA: TGTGCCAGCAGCTCCGGACAGGGCATACCCTACGAGCAGTACTTC. It encodes CASSSGQGIPYEQYF.

The chain carries TRBV18 and TRBJ2-7; no reliable D call. Germline V lookup: CDR1 KGHSH, CDR2 LQKENI. This CDR3 has 15 amino acids. Trimming stripped 1 base from V and 0 bases from J, with 10 bases between. As DNA, the CDR3 is TGTGCCAGCTCACCACTCAGCAGGTACTCCTACGAGCAGTACTTC. This codes for CASSPLSRYSYEQYF.

V gene TRBV7-2 combines with J gene TRBJ1-2, with D hard to call. Per the germline V gene, CDR1 is SGHTA and CDR2 is FQGNSA. The CDR3 is 13 residues long. The ends were cut back, 5 bases at V and 5 bases at J, with 12 bases in the middle. This CDR3 reads CASSAPGLYGYTF. The CDR3 DNA follows: TGTGCCAGCAGCGCACCGGGATTATATGGCTACACCTTC.

The chain is built from TRBV28 and TRBJ2-5; TRBD1 agrees at 9 bases. J gave up 4 bases and V 4 bases, and 7 bases lay outside the gene matches. The germline CDR1 and CDR2 sequences are MDHEN and SYDVKM. This CDR3 is 15 amino acids long. The CDR3 protein is CASSSHPGQGETQYF. The CDR3 DNA sequence: TGTGCCAGCAGTTCTCACCCGGGACAGGGAGAGACCCAGTACTTC.

Comment on this clone: Different DNA sequences within this sample yield the same CDR3. The rearrangement uses TRBV3-1 (or the pseudogene TRBV3-2) and TRBJ1-2, with 9 bases fitting TRBD1. Germline values: CDR1 LGHDT, CDR2 YNNKEL (reference sequence). This CDR3 comprises 15 residues. With 3 bases clipped from V and 8 bases from J, the junction kept 10 bases outside the gene matches. The DNA for the CDR3 is TGTGCCAGCAGCCAGGGGGACAGGGAAGGACGCGGCTACACCTTC. It specifies CASSQGDREGRGYTF.

The chain uses TRBV28 and TRBJ1-2, with 7 bases identical to TRBD1. The CDR3 extends over 14 amino acids. CDR1 and CDR2 from the germline V gene are MDHEN and SYDVKM. Unmatched junction bases numbered 6, after V lost 3 bases and J lost 5 bases. The CDR3 DNA reads TGTGCCAGCAGTTTGCTGGACAGGACGTATGGCTACACCTTC. Its translation: CASSLLDRTYGYTF.

In its sample, this clone was seen a few times. The chain carries TRBV12-3 or TRBV12-4 and TRBJ1-2, with 8 nucleotides matching TRBD1. J was trimmed by 4 bases and V by 3 bases; bases with no gene match: 1. The CDR3 runs to 13 residues. The CDR3 protein is CASSFTGGYGYTF. The CDR3 bases are TGTGCCAGCAGTTTTACAGGGGGCTATGGCTACACCTTC.

For the CDR3, the DNA is TGTGCCAGCAGCTTAGAGCGGGGCAGGGGGCGACGAGAGACCCAGTACTTC. Amino acid sequence: CASSLERGRGRRETQYF. This chain uses TRBV11-2 with TRBJ2-5; TRBD1 agrees at 8 bases. The CDR3 runs to 17 residues. Trimming removed 0 bases from V and 4 bases from J; junction bases left unmatched: 10. From germline, CDR1 is SGHAT and CDR2 FQNNGV.

This CDR3 reads CASSLASRGLGVNQPQHF. Written as DNA, the CDR3 is TGTGCCAGCAGCTTGGCCTCGAGGGGGCTAGGTGTCAATCAGCCCCAGCATTTT. The chain employs TRBV5-5 and TRBJ1-5, with 7 bases aligning to TRBD1. With V trimmed by 0 bases and J by 3 bases, 12 bases remained unmatched. The CDR3 runs to 18 residues. Germline V gives CDR1 SGHKS, CDR2 YYEKEE (reference sequence).

The chain combines TRBV15 with TRBJ1-1; a weak D match, TRBD1 (5 bases). Germline CDR1 LNHNV, CDR2 YYDKDF (reference sequence). The length of the CDR3 is 12 residues. V was pared by 0 bases and J by 6 bases, with 5 bases between. CDR3 DNA: TGTGCCACCAGCAGAGACAGGGCTGAAGCTTTCTTT. This translates into CATSRDRAEAFF. The full variable domain, in which reference TRBV15 and TRBJ1-1 provide the parts outside the CDR3, is DAMVIQNPRYQVTQFGKPVTLSCSQTLNHNVMYWYQQKSSQAPKLLFHYYDKDFNNEADTPDNFQSRRPNTSFCFLDIRSPGLGDTAMYLCATSRDRAEAFFGQGTRLTVV.

This rearrangement joins TRBV7-2 to TRBJ2-7, with 14 bases that match TRBD2. CDR3 length equals 18 residues. Germline CDR1 is SGHTA and CDR2 is FQGNSA. Trimming removed 5 bases from V and 0 bases from J; junction bases left unmatched: 9. In DNA form, the CDR3 reads TGTGCCAGCAGCACGAGGACTAGCGGGAGGAGAAGCTCCTACGAGCAGTACTTC. Encoded protein: CASSTRTSGRRSSYEQYF.

The chain has TRBV28 and TRBJ1-1; weak D call: TRBD1 (6 bases). Looked up from germline, CDR1 is MDHEN and CDR2 is SYDVKM. This CDR3 contains 15 residues. With 5 bases removed from V and 1 base from J, the gap between germline ends came to 14 bases. The CDR3 nucleotides are TGTGCCAGCAGTCCGCGGACAGCCCGGAACACTGAAGCTTTCTTT. This translates into CASSPRTARNTEAFF.

The gene calls are TRBV4-3 and TRBJ2-3; a possible D gene is TRBD2 (7 bases). Between the trimmed V and J ends, which lost 0 bases and 0 bases, there was a span of 13 bases. CDR1 LGHNA and CDR2 YSLEER come from the germline V gene. The CDR3 is made up of 17 amino acids. The CDR3 here is CASSQDIAGASTDTQYF. Here the CDR3 DNA reads TGCGCCAGCAGCCAAGATATTGCGGGGGCTAGCACAGATACGCAGTATTTT.

V gene TRBV19 combines with J gene TRBJ2-1; 9 bases align to TRBD1. This CDR3 has 14 residues. V lost 7 bases to trimming and J lost 3 bases; unmatched junction nucleotides: 4. In germline, CDR1 is LNHDA, CDR2 SQIVND (reference sequence). As DNA, the CDR3 is TGTGCCAGTAATCCGGGACAGGGCTACAATGAGCAGTTCTTC. Protein: CASNPGQGYNEQFF.

Written as DNA, the CDR3 is TGTGCCAGCAGTTTGACCGGACAGGGTACGGCCGGGGAGCTGTTTTTT. Residues: CASSLTGQGTAGELFF. The V call is TRBV28, the J call TRBJ2-2; 8 bases are shared with TRBD1. The junction had 9 bases not matched to a gene; V was cut back by 3 bases and J by 6 bases. CDR1 is MDHEN and CDR2 is SYDVKM in the germline V gene. This CDR3 is built from 16 residues.

The gene calls are TRBV6-6 and TRBJ1-2; the D is unclear. Trimming pared 4 bases from V and 3 bases from J, leaving 9 bases between. The CDR3 spans 13 residues. In germline, CDR1 is MNHNY, CDR2 SVGAGI (reference sequence). CDR3 sequence (DNA): TGTGCCAGCAGTTTATACACCTACTATGGCTACACCTTC. Translation gives CASSLYTYYGYTF.

The chain is built from TRBV18 and TRBJ2-7; 7 nucleotides align to TRBD2. CDR1 and CDR2 (germline): KGHSH, LQKENI. Germline trimming cut 2 bases from V and 3 bases from J; bases unmatched to any gene: 7. The CDR3 runs to 15 residues. The CDR3 DNA follows: TGTGCCAGCTCACCATCCGGGGACTATCTCTACGAGCAGTACTTC. Its protein product is CASSPSGDYLYEQYF.